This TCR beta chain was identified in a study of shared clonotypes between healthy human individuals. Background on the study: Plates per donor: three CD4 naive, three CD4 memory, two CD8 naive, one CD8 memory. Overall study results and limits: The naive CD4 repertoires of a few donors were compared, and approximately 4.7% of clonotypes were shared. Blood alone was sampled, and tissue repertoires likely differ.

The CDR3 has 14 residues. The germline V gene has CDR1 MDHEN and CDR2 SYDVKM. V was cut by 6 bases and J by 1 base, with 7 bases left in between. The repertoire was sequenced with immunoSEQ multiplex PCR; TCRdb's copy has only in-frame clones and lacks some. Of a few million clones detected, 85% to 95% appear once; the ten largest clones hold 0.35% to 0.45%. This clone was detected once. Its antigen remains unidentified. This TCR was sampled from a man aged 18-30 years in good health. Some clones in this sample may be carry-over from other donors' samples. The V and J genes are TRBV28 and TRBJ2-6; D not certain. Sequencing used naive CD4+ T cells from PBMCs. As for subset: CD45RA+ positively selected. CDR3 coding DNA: TGTGCCAGCAGGTCCCGTTCTGGGGCCAACGTCCTGACTTTC. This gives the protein CASRSRSGANVLTF.